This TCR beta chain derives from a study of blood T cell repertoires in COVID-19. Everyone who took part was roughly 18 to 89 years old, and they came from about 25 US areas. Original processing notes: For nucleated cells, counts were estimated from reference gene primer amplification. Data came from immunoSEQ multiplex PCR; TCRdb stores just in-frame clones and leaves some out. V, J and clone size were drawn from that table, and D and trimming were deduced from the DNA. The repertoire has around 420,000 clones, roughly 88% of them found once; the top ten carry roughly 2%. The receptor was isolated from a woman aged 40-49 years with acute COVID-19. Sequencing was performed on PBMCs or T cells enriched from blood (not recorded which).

The CDR3 DNA follows: TGTGCCAGCAGCCAAGTTCAGGGGGCGCTGGAGACCCAGTACTTC. Translating gives CASSQVQGALETQYF. V usage is TRBV3-1 (or the pseudogene TRBV3-2) and J usage is TRBJ2-5; 8 bases are shared with TRBD1. V lost 1 base, J lost 5 bases, and 6 bases stayed unmatched. Per germline, CDR1 LGHDT and CDR2 YNNKEL (reference sequence). The CDR3 is 15 amino acids.